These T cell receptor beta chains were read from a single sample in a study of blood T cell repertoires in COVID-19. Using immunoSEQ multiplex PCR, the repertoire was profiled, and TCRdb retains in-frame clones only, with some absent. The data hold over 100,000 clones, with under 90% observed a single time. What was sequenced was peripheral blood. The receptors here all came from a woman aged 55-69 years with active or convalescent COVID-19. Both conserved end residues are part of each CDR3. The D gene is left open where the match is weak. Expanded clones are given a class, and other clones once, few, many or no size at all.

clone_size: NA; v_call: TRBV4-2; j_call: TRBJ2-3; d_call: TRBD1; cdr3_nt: TGTGCCAGCAGCCAAGCCGACAGGGGCGCCACAGATACGCAGTATTTT; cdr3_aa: CASSQADRGATDTQYF
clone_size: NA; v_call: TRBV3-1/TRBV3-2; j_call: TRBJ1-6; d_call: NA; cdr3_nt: TGTGCCAGCAGCCAAGTAAGGACAGTCTATAATTCACCCCTCCACTTT; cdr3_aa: CASSQVRTVYNSPLHF
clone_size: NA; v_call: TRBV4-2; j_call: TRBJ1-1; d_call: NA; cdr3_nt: TGTGCCAGCAGCCAAGTGCCGGGAGGGGAAGGGATAGCTTTCTTT; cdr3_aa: CASSQVPGGEGIAFF
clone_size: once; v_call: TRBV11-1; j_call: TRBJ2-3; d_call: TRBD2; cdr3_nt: TGTGCCAGCAGCTTAGCTCGAGCGGGAGTAGGGGATACGCAGTATTTT; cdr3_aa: CASSLARAGVGDTQYF
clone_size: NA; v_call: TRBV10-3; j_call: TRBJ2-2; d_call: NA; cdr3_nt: TGTGCCATGGGGCGGGGGCCCGGGGAGCTGTTTTTT; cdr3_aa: CAMGRGPGELFF
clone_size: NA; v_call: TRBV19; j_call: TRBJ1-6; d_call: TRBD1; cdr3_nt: TGTGCCAGTAGTCTGGACAGGGAAGTGACACCCCTCCACTTT; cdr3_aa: CASSLDREVTPLHF
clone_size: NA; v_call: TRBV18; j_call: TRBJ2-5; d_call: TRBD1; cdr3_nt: TGTGCCAGCTCGGGCCCCGGGACAGAAGAGACCCAGTACTTC; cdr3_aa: CASSGPGTEETQYF
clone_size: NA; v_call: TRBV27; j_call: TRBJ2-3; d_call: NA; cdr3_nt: TGTGCCAGCAGTCTTTACCTACAGGGTTTCACAGATACGCAGTATTTT; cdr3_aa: CASSLYLQGFTDTQYF
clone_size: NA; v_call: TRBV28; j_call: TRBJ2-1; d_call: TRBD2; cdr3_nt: TGTGCCAGCAGGTTTCCTTCCTGGGAGGGTCGGGGGGTGGGGCGGGAGAACAATGAGCAGTTCTTC; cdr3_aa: CASRFPSWEGRGVGRENNEQFF
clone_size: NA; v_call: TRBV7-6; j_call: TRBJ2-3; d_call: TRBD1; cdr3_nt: TGTGCCAGCAGCTCCCGGGACAGAATCACAGATACGCAGTATTTT; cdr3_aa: CASSSRDRITDTQYF
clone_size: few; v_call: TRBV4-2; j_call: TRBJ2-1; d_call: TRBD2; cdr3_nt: TGTGCCGTTACCCCGGGGGGGAGGGTAGGGGATGAGCAGTTCTTC; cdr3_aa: CAVTPGGRVGDEQFF
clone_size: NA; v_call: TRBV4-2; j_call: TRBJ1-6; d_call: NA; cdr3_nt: TGTGCCAGCAGCCCTCAAACGGGGGGCTGGTCACCCCTCCACTTT; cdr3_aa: CASSPQTGGWSPLHF
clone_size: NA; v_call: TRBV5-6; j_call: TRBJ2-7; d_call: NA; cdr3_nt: TGTGCCAGCAGCTTGGACGGGAGTCCCTACGAGCAGTACTTC; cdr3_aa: CASSLDGSPYEQYF
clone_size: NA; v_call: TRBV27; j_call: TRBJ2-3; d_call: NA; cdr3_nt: TGTGCCAGCAGGGATGCGGGAGATACGCAGTATTTT; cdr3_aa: CASRDAGDTQYF
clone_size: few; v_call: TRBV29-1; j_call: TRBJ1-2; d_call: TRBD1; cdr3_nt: TGCAGCGTTACTGGACAGGGGGACTACACCTTC; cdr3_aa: CSVTGQGDYTF
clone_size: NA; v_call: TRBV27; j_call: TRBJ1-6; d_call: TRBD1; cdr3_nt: TGTGCCAGCAGTTTCAGGGGGGCCCAAACAAATTCACCCCTCCACTTT; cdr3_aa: CASSFRGAQTNSPLHF
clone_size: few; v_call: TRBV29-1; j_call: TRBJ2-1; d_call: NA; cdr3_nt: TGCAGCGTGCTCCGGGGGTACAATGAGCAGTTCTTC; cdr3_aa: CSVLRGYNEQFF
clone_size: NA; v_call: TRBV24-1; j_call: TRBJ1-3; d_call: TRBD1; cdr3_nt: TGTGCCACCTCTGAGGGGGCAACTGGAAACACCATATATTTT; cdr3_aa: CATSEGATGNTIYF
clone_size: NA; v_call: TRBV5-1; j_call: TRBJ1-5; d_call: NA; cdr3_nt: TGCGCCACCTTGGGGAGCCCGTTGGGCAATCAGCCCCAGCATTTT; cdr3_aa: CATLGSPLGNQPQHF
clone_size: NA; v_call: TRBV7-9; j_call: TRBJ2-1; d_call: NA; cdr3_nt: TGTGCCAGCAGTCGCGACAGCATCAATGAGCAGTTCTTC; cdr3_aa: CASSRDSINEQFF
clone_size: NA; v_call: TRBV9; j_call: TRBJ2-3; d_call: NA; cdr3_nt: TGTGCCAGCAGCATAGGAGGAGCGGGCGCAGATACGCAGTATTTT; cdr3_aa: CASSIGGAGADTQYF
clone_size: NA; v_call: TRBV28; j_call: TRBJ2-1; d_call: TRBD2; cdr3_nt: TGTGCCAGCAGTGTTAGCGGGAGGAAATACAATGAGCAGTTCTTC; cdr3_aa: CASSVSGRKYNEQFF
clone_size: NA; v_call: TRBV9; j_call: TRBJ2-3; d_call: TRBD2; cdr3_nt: TGTGCCAGCAGCGTAGTTTTTGCGGGAGGGCCAGATACGCAGTATTTT; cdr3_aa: CASSVVFAGGPDTQYF